This T cell receptor (beta chain) was documented in a study of regulatory T cells in long-lasting Graves disease (dated by TCRdb to the early 2020s). Study-level background: Persistent Graves' disease meant more than 5 years of antithyroid drug treatment with TSH receptor autoantibodies that stayed positive. On average, persistent Graves' disease patients in the clinical cohort had been on antithyroid drugs for approximately ten years. The study was registered as a clinical trial and conducted in China. TCR sequencing covered some 13 persistent and about 20 newly diagnosed Graves' disease patients, some 33 samples in total. Peripheral blood TCR sequencing and RNA sequencing compared persistent Graves' disease patients with newly diagnosed Graves' disease patients. What the research found in general, with its limitations: The authors acknowledged the small sample size as a limitation that may reduce accuracy. Persistent Graves' disease patients showed lower TCR Shannon entropy and fewer highly expanded clones than newly diagnosed patients, suggesting clonal expansion. TRBV28, TRBJ1-2 and TRBJ2-5 were preferentially used in persistent disease, while TRBV20-1 and TRBJ2-1 were favored in newly diagnosed disease. More public clonotypes were shared among persistent patients (around 3,000) than among newly diagnosed patients (roughly 1,000). Sequencing and analysis were restricted to the TCR beta chain. Only peripheral blood was studied, because thyroid tissue, the primary lesion, was inaccessible.

The method behind the library was multiplex PCR. Reads for this sample came from an Illumina HiSeq 4000. To build TCR beta libraries, CDR3 regions were amplified by Arm-PCR using iRepertoire HTBI primers. Before sequencing, the PCR products went through gel purification. The study's own analysis went as follows. Across samples, some 62 TRBV and 15 or so TRBJ segments were identified and used for gene usage analysis of CDR3 amino acid clonotypes. COPE and FqMerger were used to merge the filtered high-quality paired reads into contigs. BLAST was used to align contigs to IMGT TRBV, TRBD and TRBJ reference genes, and CDR3 was defined according to IMGT. Clonotypes above 0.1% frequency were classified as highly expanded clones. Shannon entropy was used to measure repertoire diversity, and the Gini coefficient was used to measure V-J evenness. A clonotype found in more than one individual was treated as public. The public reads were quality trimmed at Q25 with fastp and then assembled into clones with MiXCR by TCRdb, keeping productive beta chains. Each entry merges the rows of one CDR3 protein and shows their most common DNA and genes. TCRdb, rather than the study authors, made the V and J calls. The sample data list some 370,000 distinct CDR3 sequences, and 20% to 25% of these were observed just once. The ten most abundant clones make up about 29% of the sample.

As encoded in the germline V gene, CDR1 is ENHRY while CDR2 is SYGVKD. The cysteine opens and the phenylalanine closes a CDR3 of 15 amino acids. Only CDR3 DNA remains: 45 bases, in frame from the first base. Cut back by 6 bases and 4 bases, the V and J ends lie 18 bases apart. The time point label on this specimen signifies: persistent/refractory GD, antithyroid drugs over 5 years with positive TRAb. RNA was extracted from PBMCs in TRIzol for both TCR sequencing and RNA sequencing. The diagnosis of Graves' disease followed American Thyroid Association guidelines. Patients were recruited from an endocrinology department in Xi'an, China. Each patient gave roughly 10 milliliters of peripheral blood, collected in an EDTA anticoagulant tube. Ficoll Paque Plus density gradient separation was used to isolate PBMCs, and no additional T cell sorting was done. RNA quality was checked with an Agilent 2100 Bioanalyzer and agarose gel, and concentration with a NanoDrop 2000.

This clonotype was observed at least ten times. Its specific antigen is unknown. No base quality information exists; no much larger clone differs at one position. Source: peripheral blood mononuclear cells (PBMCs), taken when the disease was refractory, from a patient treated with antithyroid drugs. This TCR came from a woman in her 40s with Graves disease. Donor details come from another sample of the same person, matched by shared clones. This receptor chain uses TRBV10-3 and TRBJ2-5; possibly the D gene is TRBD1, per 6 matching bases. The CDR3 protein is CAIRDLQTGGETQYF. At the DNA level, the sequence is TGTGCCATCAGGGACCTCCAGACAGGCGGAGAGACCCAGTACTTC.